Listed below are T cell receptor beta chains from one sample, sequenced in a study of shared clonotypes between healthy human individuals. Only in-frame clones appear in the TCRdb table, and some are missing; sequencing was by immunoSEQ multiplex PCR. The profile shows fewer than 3 million clones, approximately 90% of them singletons. The sample taken for sequencing was naive CD4+ T cells from PBMCs. Receptor source: a man aged 18 to 35 in good health. Some clones in this sample may be carry-over from other donors' samples. Each CDR3 is given with its conserved first and last residue. A D gene is named only where the DNA matches it firmly. Part of the rows lack a size; the others show once, few, many or a class for expanded clones.

clone size: .
V gene: TRBV7-3
J gene: TRBJ1-2
D gene: .
CDR3 DNA: TGTGCCAGCAGCTTATCCCCACTCTATGGCTACACCTTC
CDR3 protein: CASSLSPLYGYTF

clone size: .
V gene: TRBV19
J gene: TRBJ2-3
D gene: .
CDR3 DNA: TGTGCCAGTAGTATAGTCTTGCAGTCCGGGAGAACAGATACGCAGTATTTT
CDR3 protein: CASSIVLQSGRTDTQYF

clone size: .
V gene: TRBV27
J gene: TRBJ1-4
D gene: TRBD1
CDR3 DNA: TGTGCCAGCAGTTCGGGACAGCTTAATGAAAAACTGTTTTTT
CDR3 protein: CASSSGQLNEKLFF

clone size: .
V gene: TRBV2
J gene: TRBJ2-3
D gene: TRBD1
CDR3 DNA: TGTGCCAGCAATGACAGGGTCTCATCCCAAAGCACAGATACGCAGTATTTT
CDR3 protein: CASNDRVSSQSTDTQYF

clone size: .
V gene: TRBV4-2
J gene: TRBJ2-5
D gene: TRBD2
CDR3 DNA: TGTGCCAGCAGCCTAGGACTAGCGGGAGGGCTTCGAGAGACCCAGTACTTC
CDR3 protein: CASSLGLAGGLRETQYF

clone size: .
V gene: TRBV7-9
J gene: TRBJ1-1
D gene: .
CDR3 DNA: TGTGCCAGCAGCTTAGTGAGGGGTTGGGGCGGCAGGGAAAGCGCTGAAGCTTTCTTT
CDR3 protein: CASSLVRGWGGRESAEAFF

clone size: .
V gene: TRBV7-3
J gene: TRBJ1-5
D gene: .
CDR3 DNA: TGTGCCAGCAGCTTAGGGGGGCCTAATCAGCCCCAGCATTTT
CDR3 protein: CASSLGGPNQPQHF

clone size: .
V gene: TRBV4-1
J gene: TRBJ2-1
D gene: .
CDR3 DNA: TGCGCCAGCAGCCAGGACTTGCTGAATGAGCAGTTCTTC
CDR3 protein: CASSQDLLNEQFF

clone size: .
V gene: TRBV11-2
J gene: TRBJ1-2
D gene: TRBD1
CDR3 DNA: TGTGCCAGCAGCTCCCCAGGGGGCCGAGGCTACACCTTC
CDR3 protein: CASSSPGGRGYTF

clone size: .
V gene: TRBV5-1
J gene: TRBJ2-3
D gene: TRBD2
CDR3 DNA: TGCGCCAGCAGCTTGGCTCGACTAGCGGGGTCCACAGATACGCAGTATTTT
CDR3 protein: CASSLARLAGSTDTQYF

clone size: .
V gene: TRBV28
J gene: TRBJ2-1
D gene: .
CDR3 DNA: TGTGCCAGCAGCTGGGGGTCTTACAATGAGCAGTTCTTC
CDR3 protein: CASSWGSYNEQFF

clone size: .
V gene: TRBV5-8
J gene: TRBJ2-7
D gene: .
CDR3 DNA: TGTGCCAGCAGCTTGGCAGAAGGGCTCGAGCAGTACTTC
CDR3 protein: CASSLAEGLEQYF

clone size: few
V gene: TRBV2
J gene: TRBJ2-7
D gene: .
CDR3 DNA: TGTGCCAGCAGTCGCCAACAGAGCTCCTACGAGCAGTACTTC
CDR3 protein: CASSRQQSSYEQYF

clone size: once
V gene: TRBV10-3
J gene: TRBJ1-3
D gene: TRBD1
CDR3 DNA: TGTGCCATCAGTGAATTATACAGGGGCGGGAACACCATATATTTT
CDR3 protein: CAISELYRGGNTIYF

clone size: .
V gene: TRBV5-1
J gene: TRBJ2-4
D gene: .
CDR3 DNA: TGCGCCAGCAGCCCCCCGGCGGACCTAGCCAAAAACATTCAGTACTTC
CDR3 protein: CASSPPADLAKNIQYF

clone size: .
V gene: TRBV27
J gene: TRBJ2-3
D gene: TRBD1
CDR3 DNA: TGTGCCAGCAGGGACAGGGTCAGCGGCACAGATACGCAGTATTTT
CDR3 protein: CASRDRVSGTDTQYF

clone size: .
V gene: TRBV6-5
J gene: TRBJ2-7
D gene: TRBD2
CDR3 DNA: TGTGCCAGCAGGGCAGCGGGAGGCGTCTACGAGCAGTACTTC
CDR3 protein: CASRAAGGVYEQYF

clone size: .
V gene: TRBV21-1
J gene: TRBJ2-1
D gene: .
CDR3 DNA: TGTGCCAGCAGCAGAGGGCGACCCGACAGGGTTTACAATGAGCAGTTCTTC
CDR3 protein: CASSRGRPDRVYNEQFF

clone size: .
V gene: TRBV7-2
J gene: TRBJ2-7
D gene: TRBD2
CDR3 DNA: TGTGCCAGCAGCTTAGCGGCTAGCGGGAGTCCCTACTACGAGCAGTACTTC
CDR3 protein: CASSLAASGSPYYEQYF

clone size: .
V gene: TRBV18
J gene: TRBJ2-1
D gene: TRBD2
CDR3 DNA: TGTGCCAGCTCACCACTAAGGACTAGCGGGAGCTACAATGAGCAGTTCTTC
CDR3 protein: CASSPLRTSGSYNEQFF

clone size: .
V gene: TRBV9
J gene: TRBJ1-4
D gene: .
CDR3 DNA: TGTGCCAGCAGCGGCGATGCAACTAATGAAAAACTGTTTTTT
CDR3 protein: CASSGDATNEKLFF

clone size: .
V gene: TRBV7-9
J gene: TRBJ2-1
D gene: TRBD2
CDR3 DNA: TGTGCCAGCACCCCCCGGGGGGGCTCCTACAATGAGCAGTTCTTC
CDR3 protein: CASTPRGGSYNEQFF

clone size: .
V gene: TRBV4-1
J gene: TRBJ1-2
D gene: .
CDR3 DNA: TGCGCCAGCAGCCAAGCCCCCCGCGCCCCGGCGGGGGGCTACACCTTC
CDR3 protein: CASSQAPRAPAGGYTF

clone size: .
V gene: TRBV28
J gene: TRBJ1-2
D gene: .
CDR3 DNA: TGTGCCAGCAGTTCCTCCTATGGCTACACCTTC
CDR3 protein: CASSSSYGYTF

clone size: .
V gene: TRBV6-1
J gene: TRBJ2-5
D gene: .
CDR3 DNA: TGTGCCAGCAAAAGGACGGCTTTGGAAGAGACCCAGTACTTC
CDR3 protein: CASKRTALEETQYF

clone size: .
V gene: TRBV27
J gene: TRBJ2-1
D gene: TRBD1
CDR3 DNA: TGTGCCAGCAGTTCACCGGGACAGGGGGAGGATGAGCAGTTCTTC
CDR3 protein: CASSSPGQGEDEQFF

clone size: .
V gene: TRBV15
J gene: TRBJ2-4
D gene: TRBD2
CDR3 DNA: TGTGCCACCAGCACCGGACTAGTGGGGCCGGTTCAGTACTTC
CDR3 protein: CATSTGLVGPVQYF

clone size: .
V gene: TRBV25-1
J gene: TRBJ1-1
D gene: TRBD1
CDR3 DNA: TGTGCCAGCAGTGTTGTAACAGGGGGCGCGGGCACTGAAGCTTTCTTT
CDR3 protein: CASSVVTGGAGTEAFF

clone size: .
V gene: TRBV18
J gene: TRBJ2-1
D gene: .
CDR3 DNA: TGTGCCAGCTCACCATCCGGGTCCTACAATGAGCAGTTCTTC
CDR3 protein: CASSPSGSYNEQFF

clone size: .
V gene: TRBV7-9
J gene: TRBJ2-2
D gene: TRBD2
CDR3 DNA: TGTGCCAGCAGTCGGACTAGCGGGAACACCGGGGAGCTGTTTTTT
CDR3 protein: CASSRTSGNTGELFF

clone size: .
V gene: TRBV18
J gene: TRBJ1-2
D gene: TRBD1
CDR3 DNA: TGTGCCAGCTCACCACCGGGACAGGGTAATGGCTACACCTTC
CDR3 protein: CASSPPGQGNGYTF

clone size: .
V gene: TRBV7-2
J gene: TRBJ1-4
D gene: .
CDR3 DNA: TGTGCCAGCAGCTTAGTTAATGATGGAAAACTGTTTTTT
CDR3 protein: CASSLVNDGKLFF

clone size: .
V gene: TRBV28
J gene: TRBJ2-5
D gene: TRBD1
CDR3 DNA: TGTGCCAGCAGTTACCCTATGACAGGGGCGAACCAAGAGACCCAGTACTTC
CDR3 protein: CASSYPMTGANQETQYF

clone size: .
V gene: TRBV5-6
J gene: TRBJ2-3
D gene: TRBD1
CDR3 DNA: TGTGCCAGCAGCTTGGCGGGACAGGGAACCCAATTT
CDR3 protein: CASSLAGQGTQF

clone size: .
V gene: TRBV10-3
J gene: TRBJ1-1
D gene: .
CDR3 DNA: TGTGCCATCAGCCAGCGAAACACTGAAGCTTTCTTT
CDR3 protein: CAISQRNTEAFF

clone size: .
V gene: TRBV12-5
J gene: TRBJ2-7
D gene: .
CDR3 DNA: TGTGCTAGTGCCCTAGTCGGGGGATTCGGCGAGCAGTACTTC
CDR3 protein: CASALVGGFGEQYF

clone size: .
V gene: TRBV7-2
J gene: TRBJ2-7
D gene: .
CDR3 DNA: TGTGCCAGCAGCGCCCGGCCGGGCTACGAGCAGTACTTC
CDR3 protein: CASSARPGYEQYF

clone size: .
V gene: TRBV7-3
J gene: TRBJ2-3
D gene: TRBD2
CDR3 DNA: TGTGCCAGCAGCTCAGCCGGGACTAGCGGAGGAATAGATACGCAGTATTTT
CDR3 protein: CASSSAGTSGGIDTQYF

clone size: once
V gene: TRBV18
J gene: TRBJ2-1
D gene: .
CDR3 DNA: TGTGCCAGCTCCCCCCGGGGGGGGAGACAGGGGCCGAGGGGTGAGTTCTTC
CDR3 protein: CASSPRGGRQGPRGEFF

clone size: .
V gene: TRBV4-1
J gene: TRBJ2-3
D gene: .
CDR3 DNA: TGCGCCAGCAGCCCAGGAGGACCCTGGGGCACAGATACGCAGTATTTT
CDR3 protein: CASSPGGPWGTDTQYF

clone size: .
V gene: TRBV19
J gene: TRBJ2-5
D gene: TRBD1
CDR3 DNA: TGTGCCAGTAGTATGGGACAGGGCCAAGAGACCCAGTACTTC
CDR3 protein: CASSMGQGQETQYF

clone size: .
V gene: TRBV9
J gene: TRBJ2-7
D gene: .
CDR3 DNA: TGTGCCAGCAGCCCAACACCGGGAGAAAGGAGGTCCTCCTACGAGCAGTACTTC
CDR3 protein: CASSPTPGERRSSYEQYF

clone size: .
V gene: TRBV6-1
J gene: TRBJ1-1
D gene: TRBD1
CDR3 DNA: TGTGCCAGCGTACGACAGGGGGCTTCCGTCGTTGCTTTCTTT
CDR3 protein: CASVRQGASVVAFF

clone size: .
V gene: TRBV10-2
J gene: TRBJ2-3
D gene: .
CDR3 DNA: TGCGCCAGCAAAGAGGGACTTAGCACAGATACGCAGTATTTT
CDR3 protein: CASKEGLSTDTQYF

clone size: .
V gene: TRBV19
J gene: TRBJ1-5
D gene: .
CDR3 DNA: TGTGCCAGTAGTATATTGGGAGGAGGCAATCAGCCCCAGCATTTT
CDR3 protein: CASSILGGGNQPQHF

clone size: .
V gene: TRBV25-1
J gene: TRBJ2-5
D gene: .
CDR3 DNA: TGTGCCAGCAGAGACAGGAGAGAGACCCAGTACTTC
CDR3 protein: CASRDRRETQYF

clone size: .
V gene: TRBV6-6
J gene: TRBJ2-1
D gene: .
CDR3 DNA: TGTGCCAGCAGTCGCAAGGACAGCTACAATGAGCAGTTCTTC
CDR3 protein: CASSRKDSYNEQFF

clone size: .
V gene: TRBV19
J gene: TRBJ2-1
D gene: .
CDR3 DNA: TGTGCCAGTAGTGAGAACCGGGGGTACAATGAGCAGTTCTTC
CDR3 protein: CASSENRGYNEQFF

clone size: few
V gene: TRBV6-5
J gene: TRBJ2-6
D gene: .
CDR3 DNA: TGTGCCAGCAGTTACTCCCCCTCTGGGGCCAACGTCCTGACTTTC
CDR3 protein: CASSYSPSGANVLTF

clone size: .
V gene: TRBV5-1
J gene: TRBJ2-6
D gene: .
CDR3 DNA: TGCGCCAGCAGCTATGACAGTTCTGGGGCCAACGTCCTGACTTTC
CDR3 protein: CASSYDSSGANVLTF